Included here is one T cell receptor beta chain sequence, with context. Its antigen is still unknown. The CDR3 runs 16 residues. CDR1 and CDR2 from the germline V gene are SGHTS and YDEGEE. The V end was cut by 0 bases, the J end by 4 bases, with 13 bases between. Sequencing was performed with immunoSEQ multiplex PCR; in TCRdb, only in-frame clones are kept and a portion is missing. The table records roughly 150,000 clones, 90% of them present only once. This record belongs to a study of T cell responses to AZD1222 COVID-19 vaccine. Findings and caveats of the study: It was only 6 or 7 AZD1222 recipients who were seropositive at baseline. Possibly, clonal diversity was underestimated; donors were largely white British and included more females.

This chain joins TRBV5-8 and TRBJ1-4, with a possible D match to TRBD1 (6 bases). The sample consisted of peripheral blood, taken 28 days after the second AZD1222 dose. This receptor was identified in an adult who received the AZD1222 COVID-19 vaccine. The CDR3 loop is CASSLGTGQDNEKLFF. CDR3 in DNA: TGTGCCAGCAGCTTGGGCACAGGGCAAGATAATGAAAAACTGTTTTTT.